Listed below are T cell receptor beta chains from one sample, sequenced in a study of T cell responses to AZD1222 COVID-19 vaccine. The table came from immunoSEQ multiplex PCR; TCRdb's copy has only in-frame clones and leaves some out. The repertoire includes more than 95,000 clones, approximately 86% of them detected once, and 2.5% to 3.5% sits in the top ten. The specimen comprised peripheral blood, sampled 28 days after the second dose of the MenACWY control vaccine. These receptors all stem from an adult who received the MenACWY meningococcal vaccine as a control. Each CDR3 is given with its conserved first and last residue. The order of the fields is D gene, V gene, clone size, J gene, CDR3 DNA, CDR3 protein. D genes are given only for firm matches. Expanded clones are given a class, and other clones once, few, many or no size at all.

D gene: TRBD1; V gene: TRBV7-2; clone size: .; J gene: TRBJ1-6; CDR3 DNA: TGTGCCAGCAGCTTTTCCGGGACAGGGCATTCACCCCTCCACTTT; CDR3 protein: CASSFSGTGHSPLHF
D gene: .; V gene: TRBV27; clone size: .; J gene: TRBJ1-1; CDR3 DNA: TGTGCCAGCAGTTTTGTGGGGGCGGGTGAAGCTTTCTTT; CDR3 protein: CASSFVGAGEAFF
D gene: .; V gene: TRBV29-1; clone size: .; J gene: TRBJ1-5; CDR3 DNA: TGCAGCGTGAAGGACGGAAGCAATCAGCCCCAGCATTTT; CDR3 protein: CSVKDGSNQPQHF
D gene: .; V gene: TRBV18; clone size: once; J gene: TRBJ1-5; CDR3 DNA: TGTGCCAGCTCCGAAGGGGACAATCAGCCCCAGCATTTT; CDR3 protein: CASSEGDNQPQHF
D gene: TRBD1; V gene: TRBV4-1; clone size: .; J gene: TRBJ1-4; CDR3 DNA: TGCGCCAGCAGCCAGGCCGGGACAGGGGATGAAAAACTGTTTTTT; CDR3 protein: CASSQAGTGDEKLFF
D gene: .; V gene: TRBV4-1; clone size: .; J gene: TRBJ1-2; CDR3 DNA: TGCGCCAGCAGCCAGGATCGGGGGATAAATTATGGCTACACCTTC; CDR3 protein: CASSQDRGINYGYTF
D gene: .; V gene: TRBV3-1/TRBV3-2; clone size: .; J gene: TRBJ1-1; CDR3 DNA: TGTGCCAGCAGCCTGCTTTCCGGGACACGTGAAGCTTTCTTT; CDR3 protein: CASSLLSGTREAFF
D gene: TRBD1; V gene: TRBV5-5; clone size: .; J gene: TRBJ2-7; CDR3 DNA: TGTGCCAGCAGCCGATGGACAGGGGGCGAGGTCGAGCAGTACTTC; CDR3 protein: CASSRWTGGEVEQYF
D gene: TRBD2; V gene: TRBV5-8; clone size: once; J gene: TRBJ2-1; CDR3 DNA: TGTGCCAGCAGCTGGGACTATATCAGTGAGCAGTTCTTC; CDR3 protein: CASSWDYISEQFF
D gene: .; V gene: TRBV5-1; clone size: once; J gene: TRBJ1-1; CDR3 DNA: TGCGCCAGCAGCTTGGGAGACGCCCGGGCGAACACTGAAGCTTTCTTT; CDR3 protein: CASSLGDARANTEAFF
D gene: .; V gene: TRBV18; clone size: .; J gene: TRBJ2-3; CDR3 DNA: TGTGCCAGCTCACCACGCTCGGTCACAGATACGCAGTATTTT; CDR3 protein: CASSPRSVTDTQYF
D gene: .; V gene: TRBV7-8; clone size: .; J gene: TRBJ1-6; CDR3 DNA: TGTGCCAGCAGCATTTACACAGGGCCAAATTCACCCCTCCACTTT; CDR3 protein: CASSIYTGPNSPLHF
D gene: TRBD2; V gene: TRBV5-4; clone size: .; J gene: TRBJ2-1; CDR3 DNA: TGTGCCAGCAGGGGACTAGCGGGGGTTGATGAGCAGTTCTTC; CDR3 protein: CASRGLAGVDEQFF
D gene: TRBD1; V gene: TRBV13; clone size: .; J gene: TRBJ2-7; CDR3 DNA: TGTGCCAGCAGCTCCTCCGACAGGGGGCGCGTGGAAACCTACGAGCAGTACTTC; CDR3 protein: CASSSSDRGRVETYEQYF
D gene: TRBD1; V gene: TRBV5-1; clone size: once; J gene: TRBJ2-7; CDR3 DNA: TGCGCCAGCAGCTCACGACAGGGGGCGCGCGAGCAGTACTTC; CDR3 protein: CASSSRQGAREQYF
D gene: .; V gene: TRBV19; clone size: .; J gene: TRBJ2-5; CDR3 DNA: TGTGCCAGTAGTTCGGACACCCAAGAGACCCAGTACTTC; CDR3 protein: CASSSDTQETQYF
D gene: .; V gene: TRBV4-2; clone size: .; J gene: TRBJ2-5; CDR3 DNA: TGTGCCAGCAGCCACTCGGACAAGGAAGAGACCCAGTACTTC; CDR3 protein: CASSHSDKEETQYF
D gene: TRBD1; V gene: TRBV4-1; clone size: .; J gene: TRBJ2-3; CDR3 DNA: TGCGCCAGCAGCCCCGGACAGGAGAGGTGGGCAGATACGCAGTATTTT; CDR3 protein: CASSPGQERWADTQYF
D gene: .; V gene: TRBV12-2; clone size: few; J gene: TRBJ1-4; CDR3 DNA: TGTGCAAGTCCCACGCCCGGGACAGGGGATGAAAAACTGTTTTTT; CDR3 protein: CASPTPGTGDEKLFF
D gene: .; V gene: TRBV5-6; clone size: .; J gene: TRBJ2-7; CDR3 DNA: TGTGCCAGCAGCTTGGCACAGACATACTACGAGCAGTACTTC; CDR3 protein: CASSLAQTYYEQYF
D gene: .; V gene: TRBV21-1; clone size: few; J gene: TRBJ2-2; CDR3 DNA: TGTGCCAGCAGTGACAGGGCCACCGGGGAGCTGTTTTTT; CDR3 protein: CASSDRATGELFF
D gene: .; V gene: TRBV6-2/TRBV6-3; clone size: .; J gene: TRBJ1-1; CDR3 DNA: TGTGCCAGCAGTTACGATCCAGAAACCACGCCCAGGAGCACTGAAGCTTTCTTT; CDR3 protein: CASSYDPETTPRSTEAFF
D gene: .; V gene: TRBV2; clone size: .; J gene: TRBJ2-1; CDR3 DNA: TGTGCCAGCACTAAGGAAACCTACAATGAGCAGTTCTTC; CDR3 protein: CASTKETYNEQFF
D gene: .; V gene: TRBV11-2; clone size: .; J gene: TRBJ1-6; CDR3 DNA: TGTGCCAGCAGCTTAGCGCGTTCACCCCTCCACTTT; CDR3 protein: CASSLARSPLHF
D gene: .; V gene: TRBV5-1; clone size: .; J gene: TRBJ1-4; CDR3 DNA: TGCGCCAGCAGCTTACAGAACTTGAGTGAAAAACTGTTTTTT; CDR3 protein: CASSLQNLSEKLFF
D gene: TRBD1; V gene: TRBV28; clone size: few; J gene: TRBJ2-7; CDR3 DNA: TGTGCCAGCAGTTTATTGACAGGGGGCAAGTACGAGCAGTACTTC; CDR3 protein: CASSLLTGGKYEQYF
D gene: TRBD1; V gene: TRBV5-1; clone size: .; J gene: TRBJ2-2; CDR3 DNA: TGCGCCAGCAGCTTATTCGGTGTGGGACAGGACTCCACCGGGGAGCTGTTTTTT; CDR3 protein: CASSLFGVGQDSTGELFF
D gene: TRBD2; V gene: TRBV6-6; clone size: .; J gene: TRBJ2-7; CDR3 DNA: TGTGCCAGCAGGGATCCTAGCGGGGGGCAGGACGAGCAGTACTTC; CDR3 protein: CASRDPSGGQDEQYF
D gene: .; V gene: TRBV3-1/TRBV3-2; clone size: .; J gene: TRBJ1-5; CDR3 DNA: TGTGCCAGCAGCCAATGGGGTATTCAGCCCCAGCATTTT; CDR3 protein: CASSQWGIQPQHF
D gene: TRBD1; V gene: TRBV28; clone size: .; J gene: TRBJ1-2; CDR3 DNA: TGTGCCAGCAGTTTAGAAGGGGGCCGAAGGAATGGCTACACCTTC; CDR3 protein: CASSLEGGRRNGYTF
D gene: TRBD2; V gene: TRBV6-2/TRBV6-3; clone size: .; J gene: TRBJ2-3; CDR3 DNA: TGTGCCAGCAGCTTCTTTAGCGGGGGAGCAGATACGCAGTATTTT; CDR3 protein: CASSFFSGGADTQYF
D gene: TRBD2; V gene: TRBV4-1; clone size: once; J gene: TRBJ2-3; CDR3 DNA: TGCGCCAGCAGCCAAGATACTAGCGGGGGCACCTCTAGCACAGATACGCAGTATTTT; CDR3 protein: CASSQDTSGGTSSTDTQYF
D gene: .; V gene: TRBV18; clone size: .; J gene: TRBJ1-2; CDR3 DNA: TGTGCCAGCTCACCGGGCCAGTCTGGAGCTAACTATGGCTACACCTTC; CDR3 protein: CASSPGQSGANYGYTF
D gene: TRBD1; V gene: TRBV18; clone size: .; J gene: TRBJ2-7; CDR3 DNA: TGTGCCAGCTCACCCCCCGGGACAGGGTCTTACGAGCAGTACTTC; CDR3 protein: CASSPPGTGSYEQYF
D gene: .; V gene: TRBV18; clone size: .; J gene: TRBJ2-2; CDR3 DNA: TGTGCCAGCTCACCAAATGTCGGGAACACCGGGGAGCTGTTTTTT; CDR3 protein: CASSPNVGNTGELFF
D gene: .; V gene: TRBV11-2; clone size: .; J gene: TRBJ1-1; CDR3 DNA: TGTGCCAGCAGCTTAGGGAGGACTGATAAAGCTTTCTTT; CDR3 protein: CASSLGRTDKAFF
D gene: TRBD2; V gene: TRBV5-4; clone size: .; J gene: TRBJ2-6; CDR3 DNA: TGTGCCAGCAGCCGGGGGGACGTCCTGACTTTC; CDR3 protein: CASSRGDVLTF
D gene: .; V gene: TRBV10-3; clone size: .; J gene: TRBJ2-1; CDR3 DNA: TGTGCCATCAGTGAGGTTAGCGAGGGGCTCAATGAGCAGTTCTTC; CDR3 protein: CAISEVSEGLNEQFF
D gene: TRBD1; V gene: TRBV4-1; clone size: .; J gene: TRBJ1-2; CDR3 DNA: TGCGCCAGCAGCCAAACCTCGGGACAGGGGCCTTTAGGTGGCTACACCTTC; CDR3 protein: CASSQTSGQGPLGGYTF
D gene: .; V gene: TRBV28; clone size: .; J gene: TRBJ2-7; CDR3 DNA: TGTGCCAGCGCCCCCGACAGGTCCTACGAGCAGTACTTC; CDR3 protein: CASAPDRSYEQYF
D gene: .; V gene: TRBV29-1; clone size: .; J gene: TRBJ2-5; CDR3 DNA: TGCAGCGTTGCGGCATCCCAAGAGACCCAGTACTTC; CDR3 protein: CSVAASQETQYF
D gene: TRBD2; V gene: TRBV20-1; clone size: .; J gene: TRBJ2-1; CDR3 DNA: TGCAGTGCTGGTGGGACTAGCGGGGGGGCCTTCTACAATGAGCAGTTCTTC; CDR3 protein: CSAGGTSGGAFYNEQFF
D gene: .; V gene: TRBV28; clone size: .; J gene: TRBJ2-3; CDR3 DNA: TGTGCCAGCAGTTTTAAGAGACGCACAGATACGCAGTATTTT; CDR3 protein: CASSFKRRTDTQYF
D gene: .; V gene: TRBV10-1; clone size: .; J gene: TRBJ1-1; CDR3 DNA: TGCGCCAGCAGTGAGTCCTCGATCGGGAACACTGAAGCTTTCTTT; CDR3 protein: CASSESSIGNTEAFF
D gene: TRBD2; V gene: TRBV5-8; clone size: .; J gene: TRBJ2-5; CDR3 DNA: TGTGCCAGCAGACTAGCGGATGGGGCCCAGTACTTC; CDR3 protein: CASRLADGAQYF
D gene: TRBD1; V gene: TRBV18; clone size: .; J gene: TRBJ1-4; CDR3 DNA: TGTGCCAGCTCACCAAGGACAGGGGTTGCAACTAATGAAAAACTGTTTTTT; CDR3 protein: CASSPRTGVATNEKLFF
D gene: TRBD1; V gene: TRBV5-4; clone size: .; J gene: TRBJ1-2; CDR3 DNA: TGTGCCAGCAGCGGGACAGGGGGCGATTATGGCTACACCTTC; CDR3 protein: CASSGTGGDYGYTF
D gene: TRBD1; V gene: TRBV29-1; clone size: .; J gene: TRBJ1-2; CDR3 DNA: TGCAGCGTTGAAGGGGGGGGACAGGTTACCTATGGCTACACCTTC; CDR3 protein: CSVEGGGQVTYGYTF
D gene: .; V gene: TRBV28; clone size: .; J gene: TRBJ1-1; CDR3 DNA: TGTGCCAGCAGACATCGACAGGTGAACACTGAAGCTTTCTTT; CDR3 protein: CASRHRQVNTEAFF
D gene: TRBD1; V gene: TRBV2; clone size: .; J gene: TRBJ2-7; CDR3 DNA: TGTGCCAGCAGTGAAGAACAGGGGGGCGAGCAGTACTTC; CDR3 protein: CASSEEQGGEQYF
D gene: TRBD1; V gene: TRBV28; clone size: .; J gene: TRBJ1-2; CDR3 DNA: TGTGCCAGCAGCCGCCTGGACAGGGTCGAGGAGAGCTACACCTTC; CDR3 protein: CASSRLDRVEESYTF
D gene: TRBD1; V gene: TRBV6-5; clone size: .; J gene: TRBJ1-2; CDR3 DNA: TGTGCCAGCAGAGGCGACAGGGGTATCTACACCTTC; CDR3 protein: CASRGDRGIYTF
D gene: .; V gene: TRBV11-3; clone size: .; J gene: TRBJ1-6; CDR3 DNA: TGTGCCAGCAGCTTGGCAGGAGATTCACCCCTCCACTTT; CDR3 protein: CASSLAGDSPLHF
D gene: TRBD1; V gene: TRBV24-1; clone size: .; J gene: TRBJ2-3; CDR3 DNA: TGTGCCACCAGGGGGACAGTAAGCACAGATACGCAGTATTTT; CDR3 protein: CATRGTVSTDTQYF